This T cell receptor (beta chain) was sequenced in a study of regulatory T cells in long-lasting Graves disease. TCR beta libraries were built with iRepertoire HTBI primers and Arm-PCR of CDR3 regions. TCRdb re-called the multiplex PCR reads through MiXCR, storing one row per CDR3 protein. The sample lists 200,000 to 250,000 distinct CDR3 sequences, about 19% occurring once. Study-wide points: Preferential use of TRBV28, TRBJ1-2 and TRBJ2-5 was seen in persistent disease.

Time point in this sample: newly diagnosed GD, antithyroid drugs for less than 3 months. From RNA extracted from PBMCs, the TCR library was made. V lost 8 bases to trimming and J lost 19 bases; unmatched junction nucleotides: 14. The CDR3 totals 12 residues. Germline CDR1 and CDR2: MDHEN and SYDVKM. This clonotype was found many times. The antigen is unknown. In addition, the sample was reused for a study of T cells in Graves' hyperthyroidism and ophthalmopathy. Turning to that study: Progression to ophthalmopathy was predicted a median of approximately 6.4 months early.

The specimen comprised peripheral blood mononuclear cells (PBMCs), sampled at new diagnosis, from a patient treated with antithyroid drugs. This clonotype was sampled from a young woman with Graves disease. The genes are TRBV28 and TRBJ1-6; 7 bases are shared with TRBD1. The CDR3 bases are TGTGCCAGCCTCTCCCCAGGGGGGACTGTTCACTTT. Protein product: CASLSPGGTVHF.